The 8 T cell receptor beta chains given below trace back to one sample, sequenced in a study of Tregs in tolerant kidney transplant recipients. The method was immunoSEQ multiplex PCR; TCRdb's version includes in-frame clones alone and lacks a portion of them. The sample consists of approximately 43,000 clones, roughly nine tenths of them appearing once. The sample was Tregs from blood. The receptors were sampled from a human donor in good health.

DNA of the CDR3: TGTGCCAGTAGTAGCCCGTCGGGAGTCCGCGAAAAACTGTTTTTT. Amino acids: CASSSPSGVREKLFF. J is TRBJ1-4 and V is TRBV19; D is ambiguous. This CDR3 contains 15 residues. Deletions cut 4 bases from V and 8 bases from J, with 17 bases between. Per germline, CDR1 LNHDA and CDR2 SQIVND (reference sequence).

This sequence joins TRBV5-4 and TRBJ2-7; D is perhaps TRBD1 or TRBD2 (5 bases each). V was cut by 0 bases and J by 0 bases, with 13 bases left in between. In germline, CDR1 is SGHNT, CDR2 YYREEE (reference sequence). The CDR3 contains 16 residues. CDR3 bases: TGTGCCAGCAGCTTGGGGGCGTGGGACGGCTCCTACGAGCAGTACTTC. Encoded protein: CASSLGAWDGSYEQYF. Complete variable domain (other parts from reference TRBV5-4 and TRBJ2-7): ETGVTQSPTHLIKTRGQQVTLRCSSQSGHNTVSWYQQALGQGPQFIFQYYREEENGRGNFPPRFSGLQFPNYSSELNVNALELDDSALYLCASSLGAWDGSYEQYFGPGTRLTVT.

The rearrangement uses TRBV19 and TRBJ2-7, with D perhaps matching TRBD2 (6 bases). The ends were cut back, 11 bases at V and 6 bases at J, with 17 bases in the middle. This CDR3 spans 12 amino acids. The V gene's germline CDR1 is LNHDA and CDR2 SQIVND (reference sequence). CDR3: CAVWAGSGEQYF. The CDR3 DNA is TGTGCCGTTTGGGCGGGATCAGGCGAGCAGTACTTC.

The rearrangement joins TRBV6-5 to TRBJ2-4; no clear D. The germline gives CDR1 MNHEY, CDR2 SVGAGI. Between the trimmed V and J ends, which lost 0 bases and 9 bases, there was a span of 15 bases. The CDR3 loop spans 15 amino acids. CDR3 sequence: CASSYSNVGLGIQYF. DNA for the CDR3: TGTGCCAGCAGTTACTCGAATGTAGGGCTCGGCATTCAGTACTTC.

The rearrangement joins TRBV11-2 to TRBJ2-7; D possibly matches TRBD1 or TRBD2 (6 bases each). Trimming removed 0 bases at V and 5 bases at J, with 17 bases between. Germline loops: CDR1 SGHAT, CDR2 FQNNGV. There are 16 residues in the CDR3. The CDR3 bases are TGTGCCAGCAGCTTAGATCGAGGGGGGACCCGTGACGAGCAGTACTTC. It translates to CASSLDRGGTRDEQYF.

The chain uses TRBV6-5 and TRBJ1-2; D uncertain. V was pared by 8 bases and J by 4 bases, with 17 bases between. Germline V gene lookup returns CDR1 MNHEY and CDR2 SVGAGI. The CDR3 runs to 14 residues. This chain's CDR3 is CASGERPRGYGYTF. CDR3 coding DNA: TGTGCCAGCGGGGAGCGCCCTCGTGGCTATGGCTACACCTTC.

J is TRBJ1-2 and V is TRBV27, with D unresolved. The germline V gene has CDR1 MNHEY and CDR2 SMNVEV (reference sequence). Trimming removed 6 bases at V and 7 bases at J, with 15 bases between. The CDR3 has 13 amino acids. CDR3 protein: CASRPSGNPGYTF. The CDR3 nucleotides read TGTGCCAGCAGGCCTTCCGGGAACCCTGGCTACACCTTC.

The chain employs TRBV5-1 and TRBJ1-5; unclear D gene. V was clipped by 4 bases and J by 6 bases, with 11 bases between them. Germline loops: CDR1 SGHRS, CDR2 YFSETQ. There are 13 residues in the CDR3. CDR3 bases: TGCGCCAGCAGCGAGGGAACGGGTCAGCCCCAGCATTTT. This codes for CASSEGTGQPQHF.